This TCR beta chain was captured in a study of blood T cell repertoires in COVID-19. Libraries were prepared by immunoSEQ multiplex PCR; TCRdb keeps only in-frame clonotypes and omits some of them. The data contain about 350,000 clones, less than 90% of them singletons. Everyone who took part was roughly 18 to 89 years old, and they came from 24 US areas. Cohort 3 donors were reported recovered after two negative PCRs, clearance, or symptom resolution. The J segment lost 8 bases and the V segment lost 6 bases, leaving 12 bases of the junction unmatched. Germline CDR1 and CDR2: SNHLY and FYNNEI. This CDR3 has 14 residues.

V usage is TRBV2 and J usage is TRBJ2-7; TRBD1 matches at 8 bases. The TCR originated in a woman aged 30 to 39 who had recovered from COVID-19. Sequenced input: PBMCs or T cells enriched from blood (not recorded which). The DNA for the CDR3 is TGTGCCAGCAGCCGCCAGGGGGCACTCCCCAAGCAGTACTTC. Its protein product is CASSRQGALPKQYF.